Detailed here is one TCR beta chain. No antigen is known for it. This entry comes from a study of identifying expanded T cells in peripheral blood. TCRdb keeps only in-frame clones here, not all; method: immunoSEQ multiplex PCR. The sample lists about 97,000 clones, approximately 88% seen once, with roughly 13% in the top ten. Study results and limitations: Over about two and four weeks, about 15 and 19 clones changed, versus 1.2 between replicates. Variance in clone template counts between approximately 2-week samples significantly increased with total template count across all healthy donors.

During the collection period, no donor immune events like infections were recorded. This TCR was recovered from a person aged 18-70 years in good health. Sequencing input: blood.

This CDR3 is CASRRAGPNTGELFF. The CDR3 DNA reads as TGTGCCAGCCGGAGGGCGGGTCCGAACACCGGGGAGCTGTTTTTT. V is TRBV7-7 and J is TRBJ2-2; D perhaps matches TRBD2 (6 bases). Germline V lookup: CDR1 SSHAT, CDR2 FNYEAQ (reference sequence). There are 15 residues in the CDR3. Trimming shortened V by 8 bases and J by 0 bases, and 13 bases separated the two germline ends. Full variable domain (rest looked up from reference TRBV7-7 and TRBJ2-2): GAGVSQSPRYKVTKRGQDVTLRCDPISSHATLYWYQQALGQGPEFLTYFNYEAQPDKSGLPSDRFSAERPEGSISTLTIQRTEQRDSAMYRCASRRAGPNTGELFFGEGSRLTVL.